This record looks at one T cell receptor (beta chain) sequence and its context. Its antigen is unknown. They built TCR cDNA with 5'RACE template switching, a step that put in a universal primer site and UMIs. A single record per CDR3 protein comes from TCRdb applying MiXCR to the 5' RACE reads. Of some 550,000 distinct CDR3 sequences listed, around 21% are singletons. The data stem from a study of T cells after yellow fever vaccination. Study background: When fractions had low cell numbers, they were prepared with SMART-Seq v4 Ultra Low Input. Study-level findings and limits: It was a weaker secondary response, yet one that peaked faster, at day 5 versus 15. Only a minor proportion of clonotypes was detected across both CD4 and CD8 compartments.

Looked up from germline, CDR1 is LGHNA and CDR2 is YSLEER. This CDR3 is built from 13 residues. V lost 8 bases and J lost 3; bases outside the gene matches: 4. V is TRBV4-3 and J is TRBJ2-7, with TRBD1 identical over 10 bases. The receptor's source is a man aged 25 to 40 who received the YFV17D yellow fever vaccine. Sequenced here: PBMCs, sampled 15 days after the yellow fever booster vaccination. The CDR3 nucleotides read TGCGCCAGCGCAAGGACAGGGGGCTACGAGCAGTACTTC. This gives the protein CASARTGGYEQYF.